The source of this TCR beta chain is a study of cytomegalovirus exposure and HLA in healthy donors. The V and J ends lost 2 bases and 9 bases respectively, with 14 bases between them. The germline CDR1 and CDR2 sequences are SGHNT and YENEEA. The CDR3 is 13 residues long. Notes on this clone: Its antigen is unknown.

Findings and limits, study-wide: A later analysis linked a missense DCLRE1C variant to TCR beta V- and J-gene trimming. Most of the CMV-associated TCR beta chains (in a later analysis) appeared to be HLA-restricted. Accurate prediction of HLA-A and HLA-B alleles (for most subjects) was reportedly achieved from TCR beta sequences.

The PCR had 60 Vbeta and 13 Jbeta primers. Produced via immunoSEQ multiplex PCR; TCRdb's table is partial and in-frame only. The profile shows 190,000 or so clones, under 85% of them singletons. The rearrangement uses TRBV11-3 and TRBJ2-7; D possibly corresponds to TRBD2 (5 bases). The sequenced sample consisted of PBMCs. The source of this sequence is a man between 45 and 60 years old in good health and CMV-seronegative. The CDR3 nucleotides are TGTGCCAGCAGCTTATACCAGACCGCGGGGCAGTACTTC. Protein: CASSLYQTAGQYF. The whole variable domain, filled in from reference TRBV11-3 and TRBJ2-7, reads EAGVVQSPRYKIIEKKQPVAFWCNPISGHNTLYWYLQNLGQGPELLIRYENEEAVDDSQLPKDRFSAERLKGVDSTLKIQPAELGDSAVYLCASSLYQTAGQYFGPGTRLTVT.